This T cell receptor beta chain emerged from a study of blood T cells in healthy people across ages. Study-wide results and limits: Possibly, changes in expanded clonotypes were confounded because donor CMV status was unknown.

Alongside a J-beta primer mix, a sample-barcoded 5' primer served in a second PCR lasting about 7 to 11 cycles. In TCRdb, the 5' RACE reads were re-called with MiXCR into one record per CDR3 protein. The table includes 1.8 million or so distinct CDR3 sequences, approximately 40% detected once. Deletions cut 8 bases from V and 4 bases from J, with 14 bases between. The CDR3 spans 13 residues. Germline CDR1 LGHNA, CDR2 YNFKEQ. As regards this clonotype: The antigen remains undetermined.

The sequence was obtained from a human donor in good health. The rearrangement joins TRBV4-2 to TRBJ1-2; D gene uncertain. The material sequenced was blood. The CDR3 nucleotides read TGTGCCAGCGGAGAAGCCGGCAGCTATGGCTACACCTTC. The encoded protein is CASGEAGSYGYTF.